Below, 23 T cell receptor beta chains from the same sample are listed, as sequenced in a study of shared clonotypes between healthy human individuals. Clones were read by immunoSEQ multiplex PCR, and TCRdb kept only the in-frame ones, dropping some. The repertoire holds about 1 million clones, with about 75% as singletons. The sequenced sample was memory CD4+ T cells sorted from blood. Stated subset: CD45RA-negative fraction. The receptors were sampled from a man aged 18-30 years in good health.

This chain uses TRBV6-6 with TRBJ1-1; TRBD1 is a possible D gene (5 bases). The V and J ends lost 3 bases and 3 bases respectively, with 8 bases between them. CDR1 is MNHNY and CDR2 is SVGAGI in the germline V gene (reference sequence). There are 13 residues in the CDR3. In nucleotides, the CDR3 is TGTGCCAGCAGTTATCTGGGGGACACTGAAGCTTTCTTT. Amino acids: CASSYLGDTEAFF.

The gene calls are TRBV9 and TRBJ2-7; the D gene is possibly TRBD1 (6 bases). The germline V gene encodes CDR1 SGDLS and CDR2 YYNGEE. CDR3 length: 14 residues. Trimming stripped 4 bases from V and 2 bases from J, with 13 bases between. The CDR3 here is CASSSTQGPYEQYF. CDR3 nucleotide sequence: TGTGCCAGCAGCTCCACCCAGGGGCCCTACGAGCAGTACTTC. The full variable domain, rest sourced from reference TRBV9 and TRBJ2-7, is DSGVTQTPKHLITATGQRVTLRCSPRSGDLSVYWYQQSLDQGLQFLIQYYNGEERAKGNILERFSAQQFPDLHSELNLSSLELGDSALYFCASSSTQGPYEQYFGPGTRLTVT.

The chain combines TRBV10-3 with TRBJ2-2; 7 bases fit TRBD2. The CDR3 is 13 residues long. V shed 3 bases, J shed 7 bases, and the junction held 2 bases outside the gene matches. Germline CDR1 and CDR2: ENHRY and SYGVKD. In DNA, the CDR3 is TGTGCCATCAGTGACAGGGAGGGCGGGGAGCTGTTTTTT. It codes for CAISDREGGELFF.

This chain connects TRBV5-1 to TRBJ2-3; TRBD1 is a possible D gene (6 bases). This CDR3 region has 14 residues. V was shortened by 0 bases and J by 5 bases, with 10 bases between the two germline ends. Germline CDR1 and CDR2: SGHRS and YFSETQ. The CDR3 nucleotides read TGCGCCAGCAGCTTGGCAGGGGTTCAAGATACGCAGTATTTT. Translation: CASSLAGVQDTQYF. Looking up the rest from reference TRBV5-1 and TRBJ2-3 gives the full variable domain: KAGVTQTPRYLIKTRGQQVTLSCSPISGHRSVSWYQQTPGQGLQFLFEYFSETQRNKGNFPGRFSGRQFSNSRSEMNVSTLELGDSALYLCASSLAGVQDTQYFGPGTRLTVL.

The chain is built from TRBV28 and TRBJ2-5; maybe TRBD2 (5 bases). Germline V gene lookup returns CDR1 MDHEN and CDR2 SYDVKM. The CDR3 extends over 16 amino acids. The V end lost 2 bases, the J end lost 5 bases, and 18 bases lay between the germline ends. The CDR3 DNA follows: TGTGCCAGCAGTTTAACCGGACGGCCGGGAACCGAGACCCAGTACTTC. It codes for CASSLTGRPGTETQYF.

The genes are TRBV19 and TRBJ1-1; 7 bases map to TRBD1. Germline V gene lookup returns CDR1 LNHDA and CDR2 SQIVND (reference sequence). This CDR3 has 15 amino acids. V trimming: 5 bases; J trimming: 3 bases; junction bases outside the gene matches: 9. The CDR3 nucleotides are TGTGCCAGTAGTCTACAGGGGTCGGGGGACACTGAAGCTTTCTTT. Residues: CASSLQGSGDTEAFF.

The chain links TRBV18 to TRBJ2-7, with D unclear. Per germline, CDR1 KGHSH and CDR2 LQKENI. CDR3 length equals 13 residues. The germline V and J ends were trimmed by 4 bases and 7 bases, with 14 bases remaining between them. Here the CDR3 reads CASSLSIVGEQYF. CDR3 in DNA: TGTGCCAGCTCACTCTCTATAGTAGGGGAGCAGTACTTC.

The chain recombines TRBV4-1 with TRBJ2-5; 9 nucleotides agree with TRBD1. The DNA matches TRBJ2-7 better at its end, which makes the J call doubtful. CDR1 and CDR2 (germline): MGHRA, YSYEKL. The CDR3 is made up of 15 amino acids. The chain's CDR3 is CASSQSTGGTYEQYF. The CDR3, as DNA: TGCGCCAGCAGCCAAAGCACAGGGGGCACGTACGAGCAGTACTTC.

On this clone: One end of the junction varies from germline; a read error may be responsible. This chain links TRBV10-3 with TRBJ2-1; TRBD2 aligns across 10 bases. CDR3 length: 12 residues. Germline V gives CDR1 ENHRY, CDR2 SYGVKD. CDR3 DNA sequence: TGTGCCATCAGTGAGTCTGGGACTAGCGAGGTCTTC. Translated: CAISESGTSEVF.

V is TRBV19 and J is TRBJ1-2, with D unclear. V lost 3 bases and J 4 bases, leaving 9 bases between the germline ends. The CDR3 is 13 amino acids. Germline CDR1 and CDR2: LNHDA and SQIVND (reference sequence). Here the CDR3 reads CASSIAGVYGYTF. In nucleotides, the CDR3 is TGTGCCAGTAGTATTGCTGGGGTCTATGGCTACACCTTC.

This rearrangement joins TRBV10-3 to TRBJ2-7, with 7 bases fitting TRBD1. Germline assignment: CDR1 ENHRY and CDR2 SYGVKD. The CDR3 is 12 amino acids. V trimming: 6 bases; J trimming: 5 bases; junction bases outside the gene matches: 4. Here the CDR3 reads CAISQGVDEQYF. The CDR3 nucleotides are TGTGCCATCAGCCAGGGGGTAGACGAGCAGTACTTC.

The chain carries TRBV5-6 and TRBJ1-1; no firm D call. This CDR3 has 13 residues. Germline V gives CDR1 SGHDT, CDR2 YYEEEE. Trimming took off 4 bases at V and 4 bases at J, with 11 bases between the two ends. Here the CDR3 reads CASSLTVGTEAFF. The CDR3 bases are TGTGCCAGCAGCCTGACCGTTGGCACTGAAGCTTTCTTT. The full variable domain, with the rest looked up from reference TRBV5-6 and TRBJ1-1, is DAGVTQSPTHLIKTRGQQVTLRCSPKSGHDTVSWYQQALGQGPQFIFQYYEEEERQRGNFPDRFSGHQFPNYSSELNVNALLLGDSALYLCASSLTVGTEAFFGQGTRLTVV.

The chain links TRBV9 to TRBJ2-3; TRBD2 aligns across 8 bases. The CDR3 spans 17 residues. V trimming: 4 bases; J trimming: 4 bases; junction bases outside the gene matches: 14. Germline V gives CDR1 SGDLS, CDR2 YYNGEE. The CDR3, as DNA: TGTGCCAGCAGCCCCCCAGGCGCGGGGGGCGGGGCAGATACGCAGTATTTT. It specifies CASSPPGAGGGADTQYF. The entire variable domain, with the rest obtained from reference TRBV9 and TRBJ2-3, is as follows: DSGVTQTPKHLITATGQRVTLRCSPRSGDLSVYWYQQSLDQGLQFLIQYYNGEERAKGNILERFSAQQFPDLHSELNLSSLELGDSALYFCASSPPGAGGGADTQYFGPGTRLTVL.

Written as DNA, the CDR3 is TGTGCCAGCAGCTTAGCTCTATCAAGCTCCTACAATGAGCAGTTCTTC. As protein: CASSLALSSSYNEQFF. V usage is TRBV11-3 and J usage is TRBJ2-1; D gene ambiguous. The CDR3 runs 16 residues. V lost 1 base and J lost 0, with 10 bases in between. CDR1 is SGHNT, CDR2 YENEEA, per germline.

The chain links TRBV5-1 to TRBJ2-1; TRBD2 aligns across 8 bases. Germline V gives CDR1 SGHRS, CDR2 YFSETQ. Germline trimming cut 4 bases from V and 0 bases from J; bases unmatched to any gene: 6. This CDR3 spans 16 amino acids. The CDR3 DNA reads as TGCGCCAGCAGCCGTTATAGCGGGATCTCCTACAATGAGCAGTTCTTC. Translated: CASSRYSGISYNEQFF. Supplemented by reference TRBV5-1 and TRBJ2-1, the full variable domain reads KAGVTQTPRYLIKTRGQQVTLSCSPISGHRSVSWYQQTPGQGLQFLFEYFSETQRNKGNFPGRFSGRQFSNSRSEMNVSTLELGDSALYLCASSRYSGISYNEQFFGPGTRLTVL.

This chain uses TRBV7-3 with TRBJ1-1, with 8 bases fitting TRBD1. V lost 5 bases to trimming and J lost 7 bases; unmatched junction nucleotides: 3. CDR1 SGHTA and CDR2 FQGTGA come from the germline V gene. This CDR3 comprises 12 residues. Here the CDR3 DNA reads TGTGCCAGCAGCCCCGGGACAGGTGAAGCTTTCTTT. This encodes CASSPGTGEAFF.

The chain links TRBV10-3 to TRBJ1-2; TRBD1 is a possible D gene (5 bases). Germline assignment: CDR1 ENHRY and CDR2 SYGVKD. Trimming took 4 bases from V and 8 from J, leaving 14 bases between them. This CDR3 contains 13 residues. The CDR3 DNA reads TGTGCCATCAGTGGGTCGGGGGGAGGCGGCTACACCTTC. It codes for CAISGSGGGGYTF.

This clone showed up just once. The rearrangement links TRBV29-1 to TRBJ1-2, with D possibly matching TRBD1 (6 bases). CDR1 is SQVTM and CDR2 is ANQGSEA in the germline V gene. V was shortened by 7 bases and J by 5 bases, with 20 bases between the two germline ends. The CDR3 loop spans 14 amino acids. Here the CDR3 reads CSGGDGGLTYGYTF. CDR3 DNA sequence: TGCAGCGGTGGGGACGGGGGCTTAACTTATGGCTACACCTTC. Variable domain in full (rest from reference TRBV29-1 and TRBJ1-2): SAVISQKPSRDICQRGTSLTIQCQVDSQVTMMFWYRQQPGQSLTLIATANQGSEATYESGFVIDKFPISRPNLTFSTLTVSNMSPEDSSIYLCSGGDGGLTYGYTFGSGTRLTVV.

The rearrangement joins TRBV5-6 to TRBJ1-1; no clear D. Germline V CDR1 and CDR2: SGHDT, YYEEEE. CDR3 length equals 14 residues. Deletions cut 1 base from V and 5 bases from J, with 12 bases between. In DNA, the CDR3 is TGTGCCAGCAGCTTGACCGACCGGGTGACTGAAGCTTTCTTT. It codes for CASSLTDRVTEAFF.

The J gene is TRBJ2-6, the V gene TRBV30; D ambiguous. The germline V gene has CDR1 GTSNPN and CDR2 SVGIG (reference sequence). V lost 4 bases and J 0 bases, leaving 13 bases between the germline ends. The CDR3 is 16 residues long. CDR3: CAWTLGSSSGANVLTF. The CDR3 region has the DNA TGTGCCTGGACCCTGGGCTCGAGCTCTGGGGCCAACGTCCTGACTTTC.

This chain links TRBV7-9 with TRBJ2-5; D uncertain. The V and J ends lost 5 bases and 1 base respectively, with 17 bases between them. This CDR3 has 16 amino acids. CDR1 is SEHNR, CDR2 FQNEAQ, per germline (reference sequence). CDR3 in DNA: TGTGCCAGCAGCCAAGGGCCGGGTGGGTCCCAAGAGACCCAGTACTTC. Its translation is CASSQGPGGSQETQYF.

This clone was found once. The chain carries TRBV7-2 and TRBJ2-3, with 11 nucleotides matching TRBD2. There are 15 residues in the CDR3. The V segment lost 5 bases and the J segment 6 bases; nucleotides outside the gene matches: 7. Germline loops: CDR1 SGHTA, CDR2 FQGNSA. The CDR3 nucleotides are TGTGCCAGCAGCGGCTCTAGCGGGAGGTCTGATACGCAGTATTTT. Its protein is CASSGSSGRSDTQYF.

The chain's CDR3 is CASSPNGGSNEKLFF. The CDR3 DNA follows: TGTGCCAGCTCCCCGAATGGGGGGAGTAATGAAAAACTGTTTTTT. The gene calls are TRBV18 and TRBJ1-4; tentatively, D is TRBD1 (5 bases). Deletions cut 6 bases from V and 4 bases from J, with 15 bases between. Germline CDR1 KGHSH, CDR2 LQKENI. This CDR3 comprises 15 residues. The variable domain in full, completed from reference TRBV18 and TRBJ1-4, reads NAGVMQNPRHLVRRRGQEARLRCSPMKGHSHVYWYRQLPEEGLKFMVYLQKENIIDESGMPKERFSAEFPKEGPSILRIQQVVRGDSAAYFCASSPNGGSNEKLFFGSGTQLSVL.